The entry that follows covers one T cell receptor beta chain sequence. Its target is unknown. The source of the sample is a study of T cell responses to AZD1222 COVID-19 vaccine. Study-level findings and limits: Only six or seven AZD1222 recipients were seropositive at baseline.

Looked up from germline, CDR1 is SGHTA and CDR2 is FQGNSA. V gave up 5 bases and J gave up 2 bases; unmatched junction bases: 5. The CDR3 sequence is 14 residues long. Profiling relied on immunoSEQ multiplex PCR, and the TCRdb table lists in-frame clones only, not all of them. The table includes roughly 120,000 clones, roughly 87% detected once. The V gene is TRBV7-2, the J gene TRBJ1-2, with 7 bases fitting TRBD1. This specimen consisted of peripheral blood, obtained on day 0 of MenACWY control vaccination. This clonotype was obtained from an adult in good health. Written as DNA, the CDR3 is TGTGCCAGCAGCCCGCAACAGGGGAACTATGGCTACACCTTC. It translates to CASSPQQGNYGYTF. Variable domain in full (rest from reference TRBV7-2 and TRBJ1-2): GAGVSQSPSNKVTEKGKDVELRCDPISGHTALYWYRQSLGQGLEFLIYFQGNSAPDKSGLPSDRFSAERTGGSVSTLTIQRTQQEDSAVYLCASSPQQGNYGYTFGSGTRLTVV.